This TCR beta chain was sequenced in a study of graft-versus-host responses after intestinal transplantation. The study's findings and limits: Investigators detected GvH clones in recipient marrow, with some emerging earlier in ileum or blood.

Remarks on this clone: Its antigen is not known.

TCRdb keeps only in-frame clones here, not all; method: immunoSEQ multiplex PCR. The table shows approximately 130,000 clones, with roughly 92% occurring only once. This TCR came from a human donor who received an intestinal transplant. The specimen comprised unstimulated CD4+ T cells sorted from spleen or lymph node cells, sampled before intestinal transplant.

The CDR3 here is CASSGGEWNTEAFF. For the CDR3, the DNA is TGTGCCAGCAGTGGAGGGGAGTGGAACACTGAAGCTTTCTTT. The J gene is TRBJ1-1, the V gene TRBV2; perhaps TRBD1 as D (5 bases). Trimming shortened V by 4 bases and J by 1 base, and 10 bases separated the two germline ends. Germline values: CDR1 SNHLY, CDR2 FYNNEI. CDR3 length: 14 amino acids.